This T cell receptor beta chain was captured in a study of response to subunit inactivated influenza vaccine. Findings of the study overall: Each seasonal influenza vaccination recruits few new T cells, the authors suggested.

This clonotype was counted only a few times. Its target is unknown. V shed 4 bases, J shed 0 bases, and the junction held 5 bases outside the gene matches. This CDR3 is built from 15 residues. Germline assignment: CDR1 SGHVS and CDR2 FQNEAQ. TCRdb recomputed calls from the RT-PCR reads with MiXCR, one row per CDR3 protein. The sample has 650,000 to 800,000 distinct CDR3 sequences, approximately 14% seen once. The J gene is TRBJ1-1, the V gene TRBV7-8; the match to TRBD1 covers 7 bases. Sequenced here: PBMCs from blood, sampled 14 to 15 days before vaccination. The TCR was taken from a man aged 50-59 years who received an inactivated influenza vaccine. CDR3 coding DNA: TGTGCCAGCAGCTCCTACAGGGGCGTGAACACTGAAGCTTTCTTT. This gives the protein CASSSYRGVNTEAFF.